These T cell receptor beta chains were read from a single sample in a study of regulatory and conventional T cells in RAG deficiency. Here immunoSEQ multiplex PCR was the method, and the copy in TCRdb shows in-frame clones only, minus some. The data contain around 29,000 clones, approximately 96% of them singletons. These data were likewise used in another study, on regulatory T cells.

Specimen: CD25- CD4+ T cells sorted from blood. These receptors came from a human donor in good health. The CDR3 runs from the conserved cysteine through the conserved F or W. Each record gives: V gene, J gene, CDR3 protein.

TRBV2	TRBJ1-2	CASSEERGGGYTF
TRBV10-3	TRBJ1-5	CAISESVRPQHF
TRBV19	TRBJ2-2	CASSEQGAGELFF
TRBV23-1	TRBJ1-2	CASSQDRTGIGYTF
TRBV6-5	TRBJ2-1	CASSRDSQFSGEQFF
TRBV29-1	TRBJ2-7	CSGGQATYEQYF
TRBV6-1	TRBJ2-7	CASSYGTGVYEQYF
TRBV5-1	TRBJ2-1	CASSLDSRTSGGRQLVF
TRBV12-2	TRBJ1-5	CASRGTDSNQPQHF
TRBV9	TRBJ2-7	CASSPAQGEHLYEQYF
TRBV5-1	TRBJ2-3	CASSLVVSGGTDTQYF
TRBV7-3	TRBJ1-2	CASSLTSGQGRNGYTF
TRBV7-9	TRBJ1-4	CASSTTDRGATNEKLFF
TRBV4-2	TRBJ2-3	CASSQVAGFTDTQYF
TRBV29-1	TRBJ2-3	CSVKGGRERAAQYF
TRBV7-9	TRBJ2-5	CASSLDLVGETQYF
TRBV6-6	TRBJ1-2	CASTPSARSYGYTF